The entry that follows covers one T cell receptor (beta chain) sequence. Antigen specificity is unknown. Libraries were prepared by immunoSEQ multiplex PCR; TCRdb keeps only in-frame clonotypes and omits some of them. The data show about 3,600 clones, over 80% seen once. This CDR3 has 12 residues. The ends were cut back, 5 bases at V and 7 bases at J, with 11 bases in the middle. Germline values: CDR1 MGHRA, CDR2 YSYEKL. The data were obtained in a study of follicular helper T cells after annual influenza vaccination. Overall study results and limits: Each annual vaccination recalled recurring oligoclonal ICOS+CD38+ cTfh clonotypes.

Time point given: 2014-2015 season, 7 days after vaccination. This receptor was identified in an adult who received the influenza vaccine. The sample here was CXCR5- memory CD4+ T cells sorted from blood, taken 7 days after influenza vaccination. This rearrangement joins TRBV4-1 to TRBJ1-1; D unclear. CDR3 nucleotides: TGCGCCAGCAGCGTAATCTCTGGTGAAGCTTTCTTT. As protein: CASSVISGEAFF.